What follows is one T cell receptor beta chain and its context. What it binds is not known. This entry is derived from a study of tumor and adjacent non-tumor tissue in lung cancer. Whole-study context: Patients comprised some eleven adenocarcinoma, 2 squamous cell carcinoma and 1 small cell lung cancer. Samples averaged roughly 4.2 million productive TCRbeta reads each. General study points: TCR diversity was significantly greater in tumor than normal lung tissue.

Three rounds of nested PCR, following a modified ARM-PCR protocol, produced the TCRbeta library. Via MiXCR, TCRdb re-called the multiplex PCR reads, giving one row per CDR3 protein. Here the sample spans some 200,000 distinct CDR3 sequences, 71% being singletons. RNA was extracted from bulk tissue without any cell sorting. Chemotherapy-naive patients with new lung cancer underwent thoracic surgery in China, August–November 2014. V lost 6 bases and J 4 bases, leaving 16 bases between the germline ends. The CDR3 runs to 15 residues. The clonotype was recovered from a man in his sixties with non-small cell lung cancer. The chain employs TRBV12-3 or TRBV12-4 and TRBJ1-5, with D possibly matching TRBD1 (5 bases). Sample: lung tumor tissue. The CDR3 DNA sequence: TGTGCCAGCAGCCAATCGGGACTGACAAATCAGCCCCAGCATTTT. Amino acids: CASSQSGLTNQPQHF.